This T cell receptor beta chain was sequenced for a study of post-analysis software for immune sequencing data. Study-wide context: Multiple sclerosis in the patients followed relapsing-remitting, secondary progressive and progressive-relapsing courses. Points from the study as a whole: Multiple sclerosis patients had significantly lower normalized Chao1 diversity than controls. Controls showed lower frequencies than patients for 5 or 6 TRBV segments, and TRBV5-6, TRBV5-1 and TRBV20-1 were among these.

Unique molecular identifiers had been added to the TCR beta cDNA libraries. One entry per CDR3 protein results from TCRdb running MiXCR on the PCR reads. This table has roughly 540,000 distinct CDR3 sequences, 34% appearing once. This clonotype was counted between two and nine times. What it binds is not known. CDR1 and CDR2 (germline): SGHAT, FQNNGV. There are 13 residues in the CDR3. Trimming took off 2 bases at V and 2 bases at J, with 6 bases between the two ends. The receptor was isolated from a girl aged 2 to 17 with multiple sclerosis. Sequencing used blood. This chain joins TRBV11-2 and TRBJ1-2; no reliable D call. CDR3 residues: CASSLSVNYGYTF. The CDR3 bases are TGTGCCAGCAGCTTAAGTGTCAACTATGGCTACACCTTC.